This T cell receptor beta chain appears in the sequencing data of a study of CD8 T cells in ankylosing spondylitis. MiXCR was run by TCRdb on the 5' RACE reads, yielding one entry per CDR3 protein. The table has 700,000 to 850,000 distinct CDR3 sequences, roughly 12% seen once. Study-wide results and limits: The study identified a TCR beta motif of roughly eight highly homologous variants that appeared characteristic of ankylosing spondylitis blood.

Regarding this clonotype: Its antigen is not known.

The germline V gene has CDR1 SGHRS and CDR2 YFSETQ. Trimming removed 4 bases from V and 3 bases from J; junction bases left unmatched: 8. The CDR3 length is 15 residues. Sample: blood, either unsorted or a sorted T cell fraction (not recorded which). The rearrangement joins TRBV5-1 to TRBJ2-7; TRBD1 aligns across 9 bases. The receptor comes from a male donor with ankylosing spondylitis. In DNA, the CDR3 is TGCGCCAGCAGCCCGACCGGGACAGGGTTCTACGAGCAGTACTTC. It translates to CASSPTGTGFYEQYF.